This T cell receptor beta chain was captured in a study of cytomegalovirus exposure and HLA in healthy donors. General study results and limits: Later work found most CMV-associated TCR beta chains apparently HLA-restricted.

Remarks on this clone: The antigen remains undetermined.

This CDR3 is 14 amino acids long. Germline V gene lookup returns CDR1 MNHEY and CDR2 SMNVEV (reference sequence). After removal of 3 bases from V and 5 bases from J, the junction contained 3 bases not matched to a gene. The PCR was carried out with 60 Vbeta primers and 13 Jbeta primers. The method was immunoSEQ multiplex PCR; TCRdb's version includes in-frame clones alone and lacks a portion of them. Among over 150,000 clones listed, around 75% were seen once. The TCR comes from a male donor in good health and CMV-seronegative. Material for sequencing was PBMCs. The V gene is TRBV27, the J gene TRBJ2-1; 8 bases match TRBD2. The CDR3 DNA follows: TGTGCCAGCAGTTTGGTAGCGGGGAACAATGAGCAGTTCTTC. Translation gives CASSLVAGNNEQFF.